The entry that follows covers one TCR beta chain sequence. This sample stems from a study of patients and donors after allogeneic stem cell transplantation. The CDR3 spans 17 residues. V lost 4 bases and J 8 bases, leaving 23 bases between the germline ends. Germline CDR1 and CDR2: LGHNA and YNFKEQ. In TCRdb, the RT-PCR reads were re-called with MiXCR into one record per CDR3 protein. The data contain 400,000 to 500,000 distinct CDR3 sequences, about a sixth of them singletons. Sequencing was performed on blood, either unsorted or a sorted T cell fraction (not recorded which). The source of this sequence is a human donor who was either an allogeneic HSCT recipient or a stem cell or donor lymphocyte infusion donor (not recorded which). It is not recorded whose cells these are; they may come from a transplant donor. V is TRBV4-2 and J is TRBJ2-2; either TRBD1 or TRBD2 may supply D (5 bases each). CDR3 sequence: CASSRDRDPTLLGELFF. The CDR3 DNA reads TGTGCCAGCAGCCGCGACCGGGACCCAACTCTACTGGGGGAGCTGTTTTTT.